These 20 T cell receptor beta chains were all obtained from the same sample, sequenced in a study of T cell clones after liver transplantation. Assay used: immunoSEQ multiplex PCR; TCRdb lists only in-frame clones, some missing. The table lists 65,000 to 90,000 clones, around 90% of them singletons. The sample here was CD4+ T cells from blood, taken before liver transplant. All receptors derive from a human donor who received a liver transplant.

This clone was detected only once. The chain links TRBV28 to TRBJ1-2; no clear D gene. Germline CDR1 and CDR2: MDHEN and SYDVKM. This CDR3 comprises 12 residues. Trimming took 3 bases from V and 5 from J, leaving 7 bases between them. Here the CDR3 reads CASSFLKYGYTF. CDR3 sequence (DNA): TGTGCCAGCAGTTTTCTTAAGTATGGCTACACCTTC.

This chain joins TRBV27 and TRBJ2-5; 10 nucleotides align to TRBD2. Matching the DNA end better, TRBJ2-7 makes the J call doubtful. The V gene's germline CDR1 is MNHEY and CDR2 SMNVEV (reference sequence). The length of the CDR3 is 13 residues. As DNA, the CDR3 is TGTGCCAGCAACCCTAGCGGGAGCAACGAGCAGTACTTC. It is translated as CASNPSGSNEQYF.

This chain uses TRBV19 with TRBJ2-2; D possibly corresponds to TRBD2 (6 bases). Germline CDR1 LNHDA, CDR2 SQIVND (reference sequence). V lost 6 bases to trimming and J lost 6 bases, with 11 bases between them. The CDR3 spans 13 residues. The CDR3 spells CASSGSVSGELFF. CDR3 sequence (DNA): TGTGCCAGTAGCGGGAGTGTCTCCGGGGAGCTGTTTTTT.

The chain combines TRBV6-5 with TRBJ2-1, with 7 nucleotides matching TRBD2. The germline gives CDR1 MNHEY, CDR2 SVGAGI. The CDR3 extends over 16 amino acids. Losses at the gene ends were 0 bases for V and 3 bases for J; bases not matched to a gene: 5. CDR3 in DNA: TGTGCCAGCAGTTACTCGGCGGGAGCGTTCTACAATGAGCAGTTCTTC. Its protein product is CASSYSAGAFYNEQFF.

The CDR3 bases are TGTGCCAGCAGCTCTTACCGGGACGGAAATAACTATGGCTACACCTTC. It codes for CASSSYRDGNNYGYTF. The chain carries TRBV5-6 and TRBJ1-2; tentative D call: TRBD1 (5 bases). The germline CDR1 and CDR2 sequences are SGHDT and YYEEEE. V was pared by 3 bases and J by 1 base, with 16 bases between. The CDR3 sequence is 16 residues long.

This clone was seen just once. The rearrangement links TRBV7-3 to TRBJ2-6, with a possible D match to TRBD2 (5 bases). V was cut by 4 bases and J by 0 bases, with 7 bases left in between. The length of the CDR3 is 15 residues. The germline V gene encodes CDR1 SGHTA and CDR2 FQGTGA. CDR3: CASSSDSSGANVLTF. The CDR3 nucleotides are TGTGCCAGCAGCTCGGACTCCTCTGGGGCCAACGTCCTGACTTTC.

CDR3 loop: CASSLGIGQPQHF. Here the CDR3 DNA reads TGCGCCAGCAGCTTGGGGATCGGCCAACCCCAGCATTTT. V is TRBV5-1 and J is TRBJ1-5; D unclear. The CDR3 consists of 13 residues. With 0 bases removed from V and 10 bases from J, the gap between germline ends came to 11 bases. CDR1 and CDR2 (germline): SGHRS, YFSETQ.

The CDR3 nucleotides read TGTGCCTGGAGTTACGGGGGGGCTGCTGAAGCTTTCTTT. It yields the protein CAWSYGGAAEAFF. This chain joins TRBV30 and TRBJ1-1, with TRBD1 as a possible D gene (6 bases). The V gene's germline CDR1 is GTSNPN and CDR2 SVGIG (reference sequence). The CDR3 length is 13 residues. Trimming left V 2 bases short and J 6 bases short, with 13 bases between.

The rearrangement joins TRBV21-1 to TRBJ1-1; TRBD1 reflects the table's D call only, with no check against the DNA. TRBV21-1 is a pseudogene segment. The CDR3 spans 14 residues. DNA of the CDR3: TGTGCCAGCAGCCCTGGACAGGTGGGGACTGAAGCTTTCTTT. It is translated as CASSPGQVGTEAFF.

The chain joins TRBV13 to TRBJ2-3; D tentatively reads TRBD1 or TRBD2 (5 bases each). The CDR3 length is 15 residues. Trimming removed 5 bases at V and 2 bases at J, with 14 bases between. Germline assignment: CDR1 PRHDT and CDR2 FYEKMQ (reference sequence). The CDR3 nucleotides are TGTGCCAGCAGCGGTTCGAGGGGCTTCACAGATACGCAGTATTTT. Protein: CASSGSRGFTDTQYF.

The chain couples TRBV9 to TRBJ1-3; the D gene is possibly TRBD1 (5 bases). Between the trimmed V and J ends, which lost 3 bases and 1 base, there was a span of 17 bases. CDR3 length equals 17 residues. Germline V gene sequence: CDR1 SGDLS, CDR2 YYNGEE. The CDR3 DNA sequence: TGTGCCAGCAGCGCTGATTTTCCCGGGACTTCTGGAAACACCATATATTTT. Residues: CASSADFPGTSGNTIYF. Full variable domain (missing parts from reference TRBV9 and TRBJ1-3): DSGVTQTPKHLITATGQRVTLRCSPRSGDLSVYWYQQSLDQGLQFLIQYYNGEERAKGNILERFSAQQFPDLHSELNLSSLELGDSALYFCASSADFPGTSGNTIYFGEGSWLTVV.

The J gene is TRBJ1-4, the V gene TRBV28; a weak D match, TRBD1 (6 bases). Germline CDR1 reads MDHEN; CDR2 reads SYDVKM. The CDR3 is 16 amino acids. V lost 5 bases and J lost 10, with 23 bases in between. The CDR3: CASSVTQGTSRVKLFF. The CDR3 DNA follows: TGTGCCAGCAGTGTAACTCAGGGGACATCCCGGGTAAAACTGTTTTTT. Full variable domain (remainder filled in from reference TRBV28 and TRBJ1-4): DVKVTQSSRYLVKRTGEKVFLECVQDMDHENMFWYRQDPGLGLRLIYFSYDVKMKEKGDIPEGYSVSREKKERFSLILESASTNQTSMYLCASSVTQGTSRVKLFFGSGTQLSVL.

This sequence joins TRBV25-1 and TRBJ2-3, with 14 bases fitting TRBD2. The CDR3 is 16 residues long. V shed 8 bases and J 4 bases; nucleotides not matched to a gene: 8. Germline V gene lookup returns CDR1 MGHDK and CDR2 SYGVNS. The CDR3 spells CASAGGTSGSADTQYF. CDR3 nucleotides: TGTGCCAGCGCGGGCGGGACTAGCGGGAGTGCAGATACGCAGTATTTT.

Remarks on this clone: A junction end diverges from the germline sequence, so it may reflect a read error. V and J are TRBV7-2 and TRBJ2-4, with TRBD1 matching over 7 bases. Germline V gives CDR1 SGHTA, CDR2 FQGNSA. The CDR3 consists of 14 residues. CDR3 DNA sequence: TGTGCCAGCAGCCCAGGGACAGCCCAAAACATTCAGTACTTC. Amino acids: CASSPGTAQNIQYF.

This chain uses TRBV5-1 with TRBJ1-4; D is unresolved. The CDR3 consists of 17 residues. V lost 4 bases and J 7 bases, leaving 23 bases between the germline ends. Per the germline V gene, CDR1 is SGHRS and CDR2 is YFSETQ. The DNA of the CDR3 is TGCGCCAGCAGCCGGAGGGCACAACAAATTTCGAGTGAAAAACTGTTTTTT. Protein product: CASSRRAQQISSEKLFF.

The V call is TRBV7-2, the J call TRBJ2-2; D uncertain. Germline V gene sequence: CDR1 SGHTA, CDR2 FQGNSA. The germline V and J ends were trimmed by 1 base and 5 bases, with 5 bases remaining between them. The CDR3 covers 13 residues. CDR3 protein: CASSLEATGELFF. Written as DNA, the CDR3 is TGTGCCAGCAGCTTAGAAGCAACCGGGGAGCTGTTTTTT.

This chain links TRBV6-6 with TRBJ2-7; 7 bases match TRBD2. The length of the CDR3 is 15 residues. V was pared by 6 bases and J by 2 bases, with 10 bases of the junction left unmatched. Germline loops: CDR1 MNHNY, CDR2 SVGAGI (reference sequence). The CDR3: CASRSQRGVPYEQYF. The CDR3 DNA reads TGTGCCAGCAGGAGTCAGCGGGGCGTTCCCTACGAGCAGTACTTC.

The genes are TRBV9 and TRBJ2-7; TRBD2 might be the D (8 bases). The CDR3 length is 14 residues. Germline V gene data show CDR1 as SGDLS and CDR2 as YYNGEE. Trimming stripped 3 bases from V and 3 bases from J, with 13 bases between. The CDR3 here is CASSGSGTDYEQYF. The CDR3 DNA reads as TGTGCCAGCAGCGGTAGCGGGACAGACTACGAGCAGTACTTC.

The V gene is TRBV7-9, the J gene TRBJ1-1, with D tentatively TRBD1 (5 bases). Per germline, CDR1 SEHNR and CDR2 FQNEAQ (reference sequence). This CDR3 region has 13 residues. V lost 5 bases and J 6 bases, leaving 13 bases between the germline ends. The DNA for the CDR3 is TGTGCCAGCAGCCGAGGAGGGACGCCTGAAGCTTTCTTT. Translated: CASSRGGTPEAFF.

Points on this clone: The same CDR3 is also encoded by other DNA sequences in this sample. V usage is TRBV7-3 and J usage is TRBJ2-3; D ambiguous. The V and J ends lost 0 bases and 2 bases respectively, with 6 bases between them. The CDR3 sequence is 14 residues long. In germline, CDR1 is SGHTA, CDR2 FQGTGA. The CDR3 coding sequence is TGTGCCAGCAGCTTAACAGGGTCCACAGATACGCAGTATTTT. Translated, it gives CASSLTGSTDTQYF.